The next 20 T cell receptor beta chains were all read from a single sample in a study of blood T cell repertoires in COVID-19. Libraries were prepared by immunoSEQ multiplex PCR; TCRdb keeps only in-frame clonotypes and omits some of them. In the table there are roughly 230,000 clones, under 90% of which are singletons. The material sequenced was peripheral blood. Every receptor here comes from an elderly woman with COVID-19, enrolled during active disease.

V is TRBV3-1 (or the pseudogene TRBV3-2) and J is TRBJ2-1, with D hard to call. The V gene's germline CDR1 is LGHDT and CDR2 YNNKEL (reference sequence). V lost 8 bases, J lost 0 bases, and 11 bases lay in between. CDR3 length: 14 residues. CDR3 residues: CASRKSSSYNEQFF. CDR3 coding DNA: TGTGCCAGCCGAAAGTCTAGCTCCTACAATGAGCAGTTCTTC.

This clone was found once. V and J are TRBV25-1 and TRBJ2-5; 8 bases map to TRBD2. Germline lookup yields CDR1 MGHDK and CDR2 SYGVNS. The V gene end was trimmed by 4 bases and the J gene end by 0 bases; junction bases not matched to a gene: 4. The CDR3 length is 15 residues. The CDR3 nucleotides are TGTGCCAGCAGTGCCCAGCGGGGGTACCAAGAGACCCAGTACTTC. This sequence encodes CASSAQRGYQETQYF.

This sequence joins TRBV6-6 and TRBJ1-1; D gene uncertain. This CDR3 has 14 amino acids. The germline gives CDR1 MNHNY, CDR2 SVGAGI (reference sequence). V was shortened by 2 bases and J by 1 base, with 8 bases between the two germline ends. The DNA for the CDR3 is TGTGCCAGCAGTTACCACACAGAGAACACTGAAGCTTTCTTT. Protein product: CASSYHTENTEAFF.

This rearrangement joins TRBV27 to TRBJ1-1; possible D gene TRBD1, 6 bases. Germline-derived CDR1 and CDR2 are MNHEY and SMNVEV (reference sequence). The CDR3 runs 14 residues. The ends were cut back, 3 bases at V and 9 bases at J, with 17 bases in the middle. The CDR3 DNA is TGTGCCAGCAGTTTGGGTGATACAGGGTATAAAGCTTTCTTT. Translation gives CASSLGDTGYKAFF.

Details on this clone: The junction and the germline gene differ at one end; a read error may be behind it. The chain has TRBV4-3 and TRBJ2-5, with 8 nucleotides matching TRBD1. Germline V gene sequence: CDR1 LGHNA, CDR2 YSLEER. The CDR3 totals 14 residues. CDR3 in amino acids: CASSQDRGTGRYHF. CDR3 nucleotide sequence: TGCGCCAGCAGCCAAGATCGAGGGACAGGCCGTTATCACTTC.

The V gene is TRBV28, the J gene TRBJ2-5; TRBD1 aligns across 7 bases. The CDR3 extends over 16 amino acids. V gave up 5 bases and J gave up 5 bases; unmatched junction bases: 14. CDR1 and CDR2 from the germline V gene are MDHEN and SYDVKM. The DNA of the CDR3 is TGTGCCAGCAGTAACGACAGGGTTGGTATACGGGAGACCCAGTACTTC. As protein: CASSNDRVGIRETQYF.

The gene calls are TRBV5-4 and TRBJ1-1, with 9 bases aligning to TRBD1. Per the germline V gene, CDR1 is SGHNT and CDR2 is YYREEE (reference sequence). The CDR3 extends over 15 amino acids. J lost 1 base, V lost 4 bases, and 5 bases had no gene match. CDR3 bases: TGTGCCAGCAGCCAGGGGACAGGGAAGAACACTGAAGCTTTCTTT. Protein product: CASSQGTGKNTEAFF.

This clone was seen just once. The DNA of the CDR3 is TGTGCCAGCAGGGGCAGATACAATGAGCAGTTCTTC. This codes for CASRGRYNEQFF. This chain links TRBV2 with TRBJ2-1; D not resolved. The CDR3 has 12 amino acids. Germline V gene data show CDR1 as SNHLY and CDR2 as FYNNEI. V was trimmed by 6 bases and J by 4 bases, leaving 7 bases between them. Based on the CDR3 plus reference TRBV2 and TRBJ2-1, the full variable domain is EPEVTQTPSHQVTQMGQEVILRCVPISNHLYFYWYRQILGQKVEFLVSFYNNEISEKSEIFDDQFSVERPDGSNFTLKIRSTKLEDSAMYFCASRGRYNEQFFGPGTRLTVL.

The CDR3 is CASSITALYGYTF. CDR3 in DNA: TGTGCCAGCAGTATAACAGCTCTCTATGGCTACACCTTC. The chain has TRBV6-5 and TRBJ1-2; D remains ambiguous. Germline-derived CDR1 and CDR2 are MNHEY and SVGAGI. This CDR3 spans 13 amino acids. With 5 bases removed from V and 4 bases from J, the gap between germline ends came to 11 bases.

V and J are TRBV18 and TRBJ2-2; 8 bases are a match to TRBD2. Germline V CDR1 and CDR2: KGHSH, LQKENI. V was pared by 1 base and J by 6 bases, with 4 bases of the junction left unmatched. The CDR3 runs 15 residues. CDR3 sequence: CASSPRKAGAGELFF. The DNA for the CDR3 is TGTGCCAGCTCACCACGCAAAGCGGGGGCCGGGGAGCTGTTTTTT.

The chain's CDR3 is CASSVDRAETQYF. The CDR3, as DNA: TGTGCCAGCAGCGTCGACAGGGCAGAGACCCAGTACTTC. The rearrangement uses TRBV9 and TRBJ2-5, with TRBD1 matching 7 bases. CDR3 length: 13 amino acids. Germline trimming cut 2 bases from V and 4 bases from J; bases unmatched to any gene: 2. The germline V gene encodes CDR1 SGDLS and CDR2 YYNGEE. Full variable domain (outside the CDR3, taken from reference TRBV9 and TRBJ2-5): DSGVTQTPKHLITATGQRVTLRCSPRSGDLSVYWYQQSLDQGLQFLIQYYNGEERAKGNILERFSAQQFPDLHSELNLSSLELGDSALYFCASSVDRAETQYFGPGTRLLVL.

V is TRBV7-9 and J is TRBJ1-2, with D perhaps matching TRBD1 (6 bases). V gave up 2 bases and J gave up 6 bases, with 13 bases separating them. The length of the CDR3 is 14 residues. Germline V lookup: CDR1 SEHNR, CDR2 FQNEAQ (reference sequence). CDR3 region: CASSLNGRQDGYTF. The CDR3 DNA is TGTGCCAGCAGCTTAAACGGTCGACAGGATGGCTACACCTTC.

This clone occurred once. The chain has TRBV7-9 and TRBJ2-2; a weak D match, TRBD2 (5 bases). Germline lookup yields CDR1 SEHNR and CDR2 FQNEAQ (reference sequence). Trimming left V 5 bases short and J 4 bases short, with 14 bases between. The CDR3 loop spans 15 amino acids. The CDR3 nucleotides are TGTGCCAGCAGCCTACTAGGGATAGGCACCGGGGAGCTGTTTTTT. Its protein product is CASSLLGIGTGELFF.

The chain has TRBV19 and TRBJ2-1, with 12 bases identical to TRBD1. The CDR3 sequence is 18 residues long. Trimming cost V 6 bases and J 0 bases; bases outside gene matches: 9. CDR1 is LNHDA and CDR2 is SQIVND in the germline V gene (reference sequence). The DNA for the CDR3 is TGTGCCAGTAGCTTTCGGGACAGGGGGCTTGGCTCCTACAATGAGCAGTTCTTC. Protein sequence: CASSFRDRGLGSYNEQFF. Complete variable domain (other parts from reference TRBV19 and TRBJ2-1): DGGITQSPKYLFRKEGQNVTLSCEQNLNHDAMYWYRQDPGQGLRLIYYSQIVNDFQKGDIAEGYSVSREKKESFPLTVTSAQKNPTAFYLCASSFRDRGLGSYNEQFFGPGTRLTVL.

This rearrangement joins TRBV3-1 (or the pseudogene TRBV3-2) to TRBJ2-3; perhaps TRBD2 as D (6 bases). The V gene lost 4 bases and the J gene lost 0 bases, with 14 bases spanning the gap. This CDR3 region has 16 residues. Germline V gene data show CDR1 as LGHDT and CDR2 as YNNKEL (reference sequence). CDR3: CASSRDPGLSTDTQYF. The CDR3 DNA reads TGTGCCAGCAGCCGGGATCCGGGACTCAGCACAGATACGCAGTATTTT.

CDR3 protein: CASSYGGIVNTGYTF. DNA for the CDR3: TGTGCCAGCAGTTATGGCGGGATTGTGAATACTGGCTACACCTTC. This sequence joins TRBV6-5 and TRBJ1-2, with unresolved D. The V gene's germline CDR1 is MNHEY and CDR2 SVGAGI. The CDR3 totals 15 residues. Trimming cost V 3 bases and J 7 bases, with 18 bases left between them.

The V call is TRBV5-1, the J call TRBJ1-3, with unresolved D. In germline, CDR1 is SGHRS, CDR2 YFSETQ. The V end was cut by 0 bases, the J end by 0 bases, with 7 bases between. CDR3 size: 15 residues. CDR3 residues: CASSLAGFSGNTIYF. In DNA, the CDR3 is TGCGCCAGCAGCTTGGCCGGGTTCTCTGGAAACACCATATATTTT.

The genes are TRBV27 and TRBJ2-3; 10 nucleotides agree with TRBD2. The CDR3 has 15 amino acids. J was trimmed by 3 bases and V by 6 bases; bases with no gene match: 6. Germline V gene lookup returns CDR1 MNHEY and CDR2 SMNVEV (reference sequence). CDR3 loop: CASRTSGGATDTQYF. In DNA form, the CDR3 reads TGTGCCAGCAGGACGAGCGGGGGGGCGACAGATACGCAGTATTTT.

V and J are TRBV19 and TRBJ2-1, with 11 bases matching TRBD1. Germline-derived CDR1 and CDR2 are LNHDA and SQIVND (reference sequence). Losses at the gene ends were 2 bases for V and 7 bases for J; bases not matched to a gene: 7. The CDR3 extends over 16 amino acids. The CDR3 sequence: CASSINRGTGGNEQFF. Here the CDR3 DNA reads TGTGCCAGTAGTATAAACCGGGGGACAGGGGGAAATGAGCAGTTCTTC. Variable domain in full (rest from reference TRBV19 and TRBJ2-1): DGGITQSPKYLFRKEGQNVTLSCEQNLNHDAMYWYRQDPGQGLRLIYYSQIVNDFQKGDIAEGYSVSREKKESFPLTVTSAQKNPTAFYLCASSINRGTGGNEQFFGPGTRLTVL.

This chain uses TRBV30 with TRBJ1-4, with D unresolved. Trimming removed 5 bases at V and 8 bases at J, with 15 bases between. Germline CDR1 GTSNPN, CDR2 SVGIG (reference sequence). The CDR3 extends over 13 amino acids. CDR3 amino acids: CAWAWSSGEKLFF. In DNA form, the CDR3 reads TGTGCCTGGGCTTGGTCGAGCGGGGAAAAACTGTTTTTT.